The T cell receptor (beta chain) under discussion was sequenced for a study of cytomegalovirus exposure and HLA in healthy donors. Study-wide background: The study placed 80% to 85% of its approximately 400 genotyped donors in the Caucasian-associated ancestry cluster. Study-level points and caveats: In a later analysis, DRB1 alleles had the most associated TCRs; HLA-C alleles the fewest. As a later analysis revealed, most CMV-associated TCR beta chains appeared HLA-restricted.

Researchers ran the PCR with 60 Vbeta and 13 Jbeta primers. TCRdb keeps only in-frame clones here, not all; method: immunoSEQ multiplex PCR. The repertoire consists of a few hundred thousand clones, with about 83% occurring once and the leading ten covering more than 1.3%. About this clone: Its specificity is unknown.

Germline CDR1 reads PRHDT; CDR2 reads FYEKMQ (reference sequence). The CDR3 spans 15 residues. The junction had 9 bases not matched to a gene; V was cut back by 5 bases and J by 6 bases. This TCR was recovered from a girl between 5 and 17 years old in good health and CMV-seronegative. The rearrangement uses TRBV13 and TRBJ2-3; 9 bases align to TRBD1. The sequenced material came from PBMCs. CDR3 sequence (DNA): TGTGCCAGCAGCCCAACGGGACAGGGCTCTGATACGCAGTATTTT. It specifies CASSPTGQGSDTQYF.